The 4 T cell receptor beta chains below all came from one sample that was sequenced in a study of molecular identifiers for immune sequencing clone quantification. TCRdb fed the PCR reads into MiXCR, producing one record per CDR3 protein. The table lists approximately 59,000 distinct CDR3 sequences, less than 20% of them singletons, with 1.5% to 1.8% in the top ten. Material for sequencing was naive CD8+ T cells from blood, with Jurkat cell RNA spiked in. Subset in this sample: FACS-sorted CD8+CD4-CCR7+CD45RA+ naive T cells. The source is a human donor in good health. Some libraries in this study had Jurkat cell RNA spiked in.

This clonotype was picked up many times. The chain joins TRBV7-8 to TRBJ2-1, with D possibly being TRBD2 (6 bases). V lost 6 bases and J 3 bases, leaving 24 bases between the germline ends. The CDR3 runs to 18 residues. Looked up from germline, CDR1 is SGHVS and CDR2 is FQNEAQ. CDR3 sequence (DNA): TGTGCCAGCAGACCCCTAGAATTACGCGGGAATGTCTACAATGAGCAGTTCTTC. Its translation: CASRPLELRGNVYNEQFF.

Ten or more counts support this clonotype. The V and J genes are TRBV7-7 and TRBJ1-3; tentatively, D is TRBD1 (5 bases). The CDR3 spans 17 residues. V dropped 5 bases and J dropped 1 base, with 18 bases sitting between them. From germline, CDR1 is SSHAT and CDR2 FNYEAQ (reference sequence). CDR3 DNA: TGTGCCAGCAGCCTATACCCGGGACTCACATCTGGAAACACCATATATTTT. Translated, it gives CASSLYPGLTSGNTIYF.

This chain joins TRBV5-1 and TRBJ2-5, with 12 bases identical to TRBD2. The germline CDR1 and CDR2 sequences are SGHRS and YFSETQ. CDR3 size: 20 residues. J gave up 4 bases and V 4 bases, and 20 bases lay outside the gene matches. The CDR3 DNA is TGCGCCAGCAGCAGGGCTAGCGGGAGGGCCGGGGTGCTTTTTCGAGAGACCCAGTACTTC. Translating gives CASSRASGRAGVLFRETQYF.

This clonotype appeared many times. The V gene is TRBV2, the J gene TRBJ1-1; 7 bases are a match to TRBD1. CDR3 length: 18 amino acids. The V gene's germline CDR1 is SNHLY and CDR2 FYNNEI. V shed 4 bases and J 5 bases; nucleotides not matched to a gene: 19. The DNA of the CDR3 is TGTGCCAGCAGTGTTGAAGTCGTTACTCTTCAGGGGGGGACTGAAGCTTTCTTT. Protein: CASSVEVVTLQGGTEAFF.